This T cell receptor (beta chain) derives from a study of blood T cell repertoires in COVID-19. The study recruited exposed participants who had met a COVID-19 case within 2 weeks before entry. Clones were read by immunoSEQ multiplex PCR, and TCRdb kept only the in-frame ones, dropping some. The sample yields some 340,000 clones, more than 85% seen once. The CDR3 runs 14 residues. V lost 5 bases, J lost 5 bases, and 8 bases stayed unmatched. Looked up from germline, CDR1 is LGHNT and CDR2 is FRNRAP. This TCR came from a woman aged 25 to 39 who had been exposed to COVID-19. Sequenced sample: PBMCs or T cells enriched from blood (not recorded which). V gene TRBV12-5 combines with J gene TRBJ1-1; 7 bases agree with TRBD1. The chain's CDR3 is CASGVSTGRTEAFF. The CDR3 coding sequence is TGTGCTAGTGGTGTATCGACAGGGAGAACTGAAGCTTTCTTT.